Given below is one T cell receptor (beta chain) in context. The TCR beta profiling, which covered VDJ combination and CDR3 sequence, was carried out using genomic DNA as the template. TCRdb itself ran the reads through MiXCR, one entry per CDR3 protein. The sample consists of around 150,000 distinct CDR3 sequences, about 70% of them appearing once. This sample was taken from a study of CD8+CD57+ T cells in acquired aplastic anemia. Patients who underwent sequencing had shown CD8+CD57+ cell expansion by flow cytometry. Each patient carried a diagnosis of severe acquired aplastic anemia. Patients were untreated when blood was sampled. The sample was sorted CD4+, CD8+, or CD8+CD57+ T cells (not recorded which) from PBMCs. This clonotype was obtained from a human donor with aplastic anemia.

DNA of the CDR3: TGTGCCAGCAGCTTCGGACTAGCGGGCACAGATACGCAGTATTTT. Translating gives CASSFGLAGTDTQYF. The V call is TRBV7-9, the J call TRBJ2-3; 10 bases fit TRBD2. Germline CDR1 SEHNR, CDR2 FQNEAQ (reference sequence). This CDR3 comprises 15 residues. Trimming at V came to 3 bases and at J to 1 base, leaving 1 base not matched to a gene. Looking up the rest from reference TRBV7-9 and TRBJ2-3 gives the full variable domain: DTGVSQNPRHKITKRGQNVTFRCDPISEHNRLYWYRQTLGQGPEFLTYFQNEAQLEKSRLLSDRFSAERPKGSFSTLEIQRTEQGDSAMYLCASSFGLAGTDTQYFGPGTRLTVL.